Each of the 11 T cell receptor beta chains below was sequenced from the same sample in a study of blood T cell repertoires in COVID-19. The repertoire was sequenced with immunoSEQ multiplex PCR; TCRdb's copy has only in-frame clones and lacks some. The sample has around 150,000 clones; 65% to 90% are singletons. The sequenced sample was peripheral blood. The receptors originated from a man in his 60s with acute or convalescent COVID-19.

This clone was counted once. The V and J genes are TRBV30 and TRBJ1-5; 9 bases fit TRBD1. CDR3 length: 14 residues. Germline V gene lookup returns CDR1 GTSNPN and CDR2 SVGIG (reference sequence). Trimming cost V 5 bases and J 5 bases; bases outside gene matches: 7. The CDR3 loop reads CAWGPGQGDQPQHF. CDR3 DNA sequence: TGTGCCTGGGGTCCGGGACAGGGTGATCAGCCCCAGCATTTT.

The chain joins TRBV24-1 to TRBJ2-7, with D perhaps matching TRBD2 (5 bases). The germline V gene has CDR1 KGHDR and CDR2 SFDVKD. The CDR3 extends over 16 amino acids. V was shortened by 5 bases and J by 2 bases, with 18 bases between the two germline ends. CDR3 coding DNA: TGTGCCACCAGTGTAGGTAGCGCGGATTCAACCTACGAGCAGTACTTC. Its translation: CATSVGSADSTYEQYF.

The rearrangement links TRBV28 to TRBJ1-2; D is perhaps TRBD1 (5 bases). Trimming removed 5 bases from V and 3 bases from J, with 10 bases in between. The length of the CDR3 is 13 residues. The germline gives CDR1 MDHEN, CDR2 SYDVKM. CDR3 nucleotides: TGTGCCAGCAGTCGCCAGGGTTACTATGGCTACACCTTC. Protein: CASSRQGYYGYTF.

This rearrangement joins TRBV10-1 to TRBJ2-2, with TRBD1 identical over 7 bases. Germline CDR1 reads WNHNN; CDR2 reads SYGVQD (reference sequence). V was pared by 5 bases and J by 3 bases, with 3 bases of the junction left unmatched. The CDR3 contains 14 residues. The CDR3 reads CASSQTGDTGELFF. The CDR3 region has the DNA TGCGCCAGCAGTCAAACAGGGGACACCGGGGAGCTGTTTTTT.

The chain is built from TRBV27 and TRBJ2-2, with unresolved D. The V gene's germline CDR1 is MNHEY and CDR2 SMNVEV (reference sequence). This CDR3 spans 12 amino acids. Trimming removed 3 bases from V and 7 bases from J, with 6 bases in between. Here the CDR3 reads CASSFSYGELFF. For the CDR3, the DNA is TGTGCCAGCAGTTTCTCGTACGGGGAGCTGTTTTTT.

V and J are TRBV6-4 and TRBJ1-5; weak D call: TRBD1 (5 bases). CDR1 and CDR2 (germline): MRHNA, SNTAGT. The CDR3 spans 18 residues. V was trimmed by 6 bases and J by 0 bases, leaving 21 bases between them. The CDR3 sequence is CASSDIQGPRYSNQPQHF. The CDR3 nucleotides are TGTGCCAGCAGCGATATTCAGGGCCCGAGATATAGCAATCAGCCCCAGCATTTT.

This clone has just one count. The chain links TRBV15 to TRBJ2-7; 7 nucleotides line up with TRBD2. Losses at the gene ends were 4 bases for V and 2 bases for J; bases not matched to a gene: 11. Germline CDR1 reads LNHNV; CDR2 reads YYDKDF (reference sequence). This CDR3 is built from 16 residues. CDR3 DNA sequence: TGTGCCACCAGCAACCCCCGGGCTAGCGGAACCTACGAGCAGTACTTC. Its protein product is CATSNPRASGTYEQYF.

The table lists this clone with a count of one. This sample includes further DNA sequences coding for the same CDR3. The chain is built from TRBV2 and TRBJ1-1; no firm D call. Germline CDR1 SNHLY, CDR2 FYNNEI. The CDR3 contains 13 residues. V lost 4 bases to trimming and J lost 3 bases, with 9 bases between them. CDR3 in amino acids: CASSGTGDTEAFF. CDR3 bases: TGTGCCAGCAGTGGCACCGGTGACACTGAAGCTTTCTTT.

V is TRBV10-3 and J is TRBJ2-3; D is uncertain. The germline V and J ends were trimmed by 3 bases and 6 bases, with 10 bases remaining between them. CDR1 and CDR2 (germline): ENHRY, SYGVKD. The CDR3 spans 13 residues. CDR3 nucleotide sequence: TGTGCCATCAGTGAAGGCGGCCCTGATACGCAGTATTTT. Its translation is CAISEGGPDTQYF.

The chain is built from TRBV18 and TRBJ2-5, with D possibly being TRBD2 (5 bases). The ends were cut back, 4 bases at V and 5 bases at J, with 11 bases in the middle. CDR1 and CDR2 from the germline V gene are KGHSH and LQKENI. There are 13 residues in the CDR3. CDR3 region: CASSRGMDETQYF. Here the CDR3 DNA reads TGTGCCAGCTCACGAGGGATGGACGAGACCCAGTACTTC.

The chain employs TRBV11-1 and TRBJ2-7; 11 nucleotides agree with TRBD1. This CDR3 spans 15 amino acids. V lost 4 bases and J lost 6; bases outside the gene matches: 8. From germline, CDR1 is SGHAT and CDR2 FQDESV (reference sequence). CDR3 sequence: CASSSPGQGGLEQYF. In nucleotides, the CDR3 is TGTGCCAGCAGCTCACCGGGACAGGGGGGGCTCGAGCAGTACTTC.